Presented here are 2 T cell receptor beta chains from one specimen sequenced in a study of human T cells and chemical hapten exposure. The time point denotes: pre-sensitization, week 0. Treatment: therapeutic diphenylcyclopropenone sensitization with weekly scalp DPC. From the RACE reads, TCRdb called clonotypes with MiXCR, one entry per CDR3 protein. The repertoire holds 40,000 to 50,000 distinct CDR3 sequences, roughly 12% seen once, with under 7% in the top ten. The sample here was whole blood, taken in connection with sensitization to the hapten diphenylcyclopropenone (DPC). The receptor set was obtained from a woman in her twenties or thirties with alopecia areata. Some clones in this sample may be carry-over from other donors' samples.

The J gene is TRBJ1-1, the V gene TRBV18; D is unresolved. The germline V and J ends were trimmed by 4 bases and 6 bases, with 9 bases remaining between them. CDR3 length: 12 amino acids. Germline assignment: CDR1 KGHSH and CDR2 LQKENI. The CDR3 reads CASSQTTPEAFF. In nucleotides, the CDR3 is TGTGCCAGCTCACAGACTACCCCTGAAGCTTTCTTT. The full variable domain, completed using reference TRBV18 and TRBJ1-1, is NAGVMQNPRHLVRRRGQEARLRCSPMKGHSHVYWYRQLPEEGLKFMVYLQKENIIDESGMPKERFSAEFPKEGPSILRIQQVVRGDSAAYFCASSQTTPEAFFGQGTRLTVV.

Ten or more counts support this clonotype. The chain joins TRBV28 to TRBJ1-6, with 8 bases matching TRBD1. Per germline, CDR1 MDHEN and CDR2 SYDVKM. The length of the CDR3 is 14 residues. Unmatched junction bases numbered 4, after V lost 4 bases and J lost 8 bases. The CDR3 sequence is CASSSKQGDSPLHF. In DNA, the CDR3 is TGTGCCAGCAGTTCGAAACAGGGGGATTCACCCCTCCACTTT.